The 14 T cell receptor beta chains below come from one sample, sequenced in a study of neurological immune-mediated disorders. TCRdb independently ran MiXCR on the 5' RACE reads; one entry per CDR3 protein. The profile covers over 90,000 distinct CDR3 sequences, with under 14% appearing a single time and 2.5% to 4% taken by the ten largest. Time point described: longitudinal time-point 3. Sequencing was performed on PBMCs. The receptors shown here come from a female donor with HTLV-1-associated myelopathy (HAM/TSP).

This clonotype was detected many times. The rearrangement joins TRBV7-6 to TRBJ2-3; 11 positions match TRBD2. The germline CDR1 and CDR2 sequences are SGHVS and FNYEAQ. The V and J ends lost 6 bases and 5 bases, in that order; junction bases with no gene match: 13. CDR3 length: 17 residues. The CDR3 DNA is TGTGCCAGCAGGGCCGGCGCTAGCGGGGGGAATATAGATACGCAGTATTTT. Translated, it gives CASRAGASGGNIDTQYF.

There are a few counts of this clonotype. V is TRBV19 and J is TRBJ2-1; 9 bases align to TRBD1. The CDR3 contains 15 residues. V shed 5 bases, J shed 6 bases, and the junction held 8 bases outside the gene matches. Looked up from germline, CDR1 is LNHDA and CDR2 is SQIVND (reference sequence). The CDR3 DNA is TGTGCCAGTAGTCAGGGGGACAGGGATCTCAATGAGCAGTTCTTC. Translation gives CASSQGDRDLNEQFF.

This clonotype showed up many times. The chain recombines TRBV6-5 with TRBJ2-7; 11 nucleotides line up with TRBD1. J was trimmed by 4 bases and V by 2 bases; bases with no gene match: 4. This CDR3 has 15 residues. The V gene's germline CDR1 is MNHEY and CDR2 SVGAGI. CDR3 nucleotide sequence: TGTGCCAGCAGTTACAGAGGACAGGGGGCATACGAGCAGTACTTC. It specifies CASSYRGQGAYEQYF.

There are many counts of this clonotype. The chain combines TRBV20-1 with TRBJ2-1; D uncertain. Germline V gives CDR1 DFQATT, CDR2 SNEGSKA (reference sequence). With 5 bases removed from V and 6 bases from J, the gap between germline ends came to 8 bases. The CDR3 runs to 11 residues. The CDR3 loop reads CSAARSNEQFF. The DNA for the CDR3 is TGCAGTGCTGCCCGTTCCAATGAGCAGTTCTTC.

Ten or more counts support this clonotype. V is TRBV5-1 and J is TRBJ2-1, with no clear D. The germline V gene encodes CDR1 SGHRS and CDR2 YFSETQ. The CDR3 is made up of 14 amino acids. V was shortened by 5 bases and J by 4 bases, with 13 bases between the two germline ends. CDR3 sequence reads: CASRGTPSYNEQFF. The CDR3 DNA sequence: TGCGCCAGCAGAGGTACTCCCAGTTACAATGAGCAGTTCTTC.

Turning to this clonotype: A much larger clone is a single base away; this may be a read error. V and J are TRBV27 and TRBJ2-2; 9 bases agree with TRBD1. Germline loops: CDR1 MNHEY, CDR2 SMNVEV (reference sequence). This CDR3 comprises 15 residues. As DNA, the CDR3 is TGTGCCAGAAGTTTAGACAGGGGGATTATCGGGGAGCTGTTTTTT. This encodes CARSLDRGIIGELFF.

The table lists this clonotype with many counts. The CDR3 reads CASSLASGGSYNEQFF. CDR3 DNA sequence: TGTGCCAGCAGCTTAGCTAGCGGGGGCTCCTACAATGAGCAGTTCTTC. This chain uses TRBV7-2 with TRBJ2-1; 9 bases fit TRBD2. Germline CDR1 SGHTA, CDR2 FQGNSA. Trimming removed 0 bases from V and 0 bases from J; junction bases left unmatched: 0. This CDR3 comprises 16 residues. Based on the CDR3 plus reference TRBV7-2 and TRBJ2-1, the full variable domain is GAGVSQSPSNKVTEKGKDVELRCDPISGHTALYWYRQSLGQGLEFLIYFQGNSAPDKSGLPSDRFSAERTGGSVSTLTIQRTQQEDSAVYLCASSLASGGSYNEQFFGPGTRLTVL.

As to this clonotype: A clone one base away is much larger, so this may be a read error. The CDR3 nucleotides read TGTGCCAGCAGCTTAAGCGTACTAGCGGGTGGAGAGGAATCCTACAATGAGCAGTTCTTC. This codes for CASSLSVLAGGEESYNEQFF. This chain connects TRBV7-9 to TRBJ2-1; 9 nucleotides match TRBD2. This CDR3 comprises 20 residues. Germline values: CDR1 SEHNR, CDR2 FQNEAQ (reference sequence). With 2 bases clipped from V and 1 base from J, the junction kept 15 bases outside the gene matches.

This clonotype was seen at least ten times. The gene calls are TRBV20-1 and TRBJ2-6; TRBD1 aligns across 7 bases. CDR1 and CDR2 (germline): DFQATT, SNEGSKA (reference sequence). J lost 4 bases, V lost 1 base, and 13 bases had no gene match. This CDR3 contains 18 residues. Written as DNA, the CDR3 is TGCAGTGCTAGAGCGAAGTATGGGGACAGATCCGGGGCCAACGTCCTGACTTTC. This gives the protein CSARAKYGDRSGANVLTF.

This sequence joins TRBV29-1 and TRBJ2-3; 9 nucleotides line up with TRBD2. Germline CDR1 and CDR2: SQVTM and ANQGSEA. This CDR3 spans 14 amino acids. The CDR3 here is CISPGGGAGLTQYF. In DNA form, the CDR3 reads TGCATCTCCCCCGGCGGGGGGGCGGGTCTTACGCAGTATTTT.

The chain links TRBV20-1 to TRBJ2-7; the match to TRBD2 covers 9 bases. V gave up 1 base and J gave up 3 bases; unmatched junction bases: 13. Germline V lookup: CDR1 DFQATT, CDR2 SNEGSKA (reference sequence). The CDR3 covers 17 residues. The CDR3: CSARGSQSIAGDYEQYF. CDR3 in DNA: TGCAGTGCTAGAGGCTCGCAAAGCATAGCGGGGGACTACGAGCAGTACTTC.

There are many counts of this clonotype. The rearrangement joins TRBV20-1 to TRBJ2-3; TRBD2 aligns across 9 bases. This CDR3 region has 17 residues. V was clipped by 2 bases and J by 1 base; unmatched bases: 10. Germline V CDR1 and CDR2: DFQATT, SNEGSKA (reference sequence). The CDR3 sequence: CSARRWAGGYGTDTQYF. CDR3 coding DNA: TGCAGTGCTAGACGTTGGGCGGGGGGGTATGGCACAGATACGCAGTATTTT.

This clonotype was counted at least ten times. This rearrangement joins TRBV29-1 to TRBJ1-3; 9 bases are shared with TRBD1. The CDR3 is made up of 15 amino acids. Trimming at V came to 4 bases and at J to 0 bases, leaving 4 bases not matched to a gene. Germline V CDR1 and CDR2: SQVTM, ANQGSEA. CDR3 DNA: TGCAGCGTTGGGAAGACAGGGGGCTCTGGAAACACCATATATTTT. It encodes CSVGKTGGSGNTIYF. Filled out from reference TRBV29-1 and TRBJ1-3, the complete variable domain reads SAVISQKPSRDICQRGTSLTIQCQVDSQVTMMFWYRQQPGQSLTLIATANQGSEATYESGFVIDKFPISRPNLTFSTLTVSNMSPEDSSIYLCSVGKTGGSGNTIYFGEGSWLTVV.

In its sample, this clonotype was seen many times. The gene calls are TRBV20-1 and TRBJ1-2; 9 nucleotides align to TRBD1. The germline gives CDR1 DFQATT, CDR2 SNEGSKA (reference sequence). The length of the CDR3 is 15 residues. J gave up 4 bases and V 3 bases, and 9 bases lay outside the gene matches. The CDR3 bases are TGCAGTGCTAGTCACCCACAGGGGGCGATCTATGGCTACACCTTC. Amino acids: CSASHPQGAIYGYTF.